These 12 T cell receptor beta chains originate from one sample sequenced in a study of blood T cell repertoires in COVID-19. The repertoire was sequenced with immunoSEQ multiplex PCR; TCRdb's copy has only in-frame clones and lacks some. Of 200,000 to 250,000 clones in the sample, more than 75% were seen once. The sequenced sample consisted of peripheral blood. The receptors originated from a human donor in a cohort sampled during active COVID-19.

This chain links TRBV6-2 or TRBV6-3 with TRBJ1-6; D gene unclear. Germline lookup yields CDR1 MNHEY and CDR2 SVGEGT. CDR3 size: 16 residues. V gave up 4 bases and J gave up 8 bases, with 18 bases separating them. The CDR3 protein is CASSSAPGYSDSPLHF. Here the CDR3 DNA reads TGTGCCAGCAGTTCCGCTCCGGGTTATAGTGATTCACCCCTCCACTTT.

This clone was recorded once. The rearrangement uses TRBV9 and TRBJ2-7; TRBD1 is a possible D gene (5 bases). There are 15 residues in the CDR3. From germline, CDR1 is SGDLS and CDR2 YYNGEE. V lost 4 bases to trimming and J lost 3 bases, with 17 bases between them. The CDR3 DNA sequence: TGTGCCAGCAGCCCCAAGGACAACGGTTTCTACGAGCAGTACTTC. Amino acid sequence: CASSPKDNGFYEQYF.

The chain employs TRBV5-1 and TRBJ2-7, with 8 bases matching TRBD1. Trimming took 0 bases from V and 4 from J; bases not matched to a gene: 6. Germline V gene sequence: CDR1 SGHRS, CDR2 YFSETQ. The CDR3 length is 15 residues. The CDR3 sequence is CASSLAGGELYEQYF. The DNA for the CDR3 is TGCGCCAGCAGCTTGGCAGGGGGCGAGCTGTACGAGCAGTACTTC.

The J gene is TRBJ1-1, the V gene TRBV5-1, with a possible D match to TRBD1 (5 bases). The CDR3 contains 15 residues. The V gene's germline CDR1 is SGHRS and CDR2 YFSETQ. V was clipped by 3 bases and J by 0 bases, with 12 bases between them. This CDR3 is CASSSLQDMNTEAFF. The CDR3 DNA is TGCGCCAGCAGCTCTCTTCAGGACATGAACACTGAAGCTTTCTTT.

This chain uses TRBV9 with TRBJ1-3; no definite D call. The CDR3 sequence is 16 residues long. The V and J ends lost 0 bases and 0 bases respectively, with 10 bases between them. Germline CDR1 reads SGDLS; CDR2 reads YYNGEE. The CDR3 region has the DNA TGTGCCAGCAGCGTAGGTGGCGGATACTCTGGAAACACCATATATTTT. It translates to CASSVGGGYSGNTIYF.

This clone was detected once. This chain links TRBV27 with TRBJ1-2; 7 nucleotides line up with TRBD1. V dropped 6 bases and J dropped 8; count of bases not matched to a gene: 9. Germline-derived CDR1 and CDR2 are MNHEY and SMNVEV (reference sequence). There are 13 residues in the CDR3. CDR3 sequence: CASSLDRWGGYTF. The CDR3, as DNA: TGTGCCAGCAGCCTGGACAGGTGGGGGGGCTACACCTTC.

V is TRBV29-1 and J is TRBJ2-1; D is perhaps TRBD1 (6 bases). The CDR3 is 13 amino acids. The ends were cut back, 8 bases at V and 7 bases at J, with 18 bases in the middle. Germline CDR1 and CDR2: SQVTM and ANQGSEA. CDR3 bases: TGCAGCACCAGGGGCCCCAAGGTAAATGAGCAGTTCTTC. Its protein product is CSTRGPKVNEQFF.

This clone was counted a single time. CDR3 in DNA: TGTGCCAGCAGTGAAGAGCGCTACAGGTTGGGCGGGGAGCTGTTTTTT. Protein sequence: CASSEERYRLGGELFF. The chain combines TRBV6-1 with TRBJ2-2; perhaps TRBD1 as D (5 bases). There are 16 residues in the CDR3. In germline, CDR1 is MNHNS, CDR2 SASEGT. V was clipped by 1 base and J by 7 bases, with 16 bases between them.

This rearrangement joins TRBV2 to TRBJ1-6; TRBD1 matches at 7 bases. The J segment lost 6 bases and the V segment lost 6 bases, leaving 8 bases of the junction unmatched. Germline CDR1 SNHLY, CDR2 FYNNEI. CDR3 length equals 15 residues. The CDR3, as DNA: TGTGCCAGCAGGAGGGACAGACAATTTAATTCACCCCTCCACTTT. Translation: CASRRDRQFNSPLHF.

The chain recombines TRBV19 with TRBJ2-1; TRBD1 matches at 11 bases. With 4 bases clipped from V and 9 bases from J, the junction kept 5 bases outside the gene matches. The CDR3 loop spans 14 amino acids. Germline CDR1 LNHDA, CDR2 SQIVND (reference sequence). CDR3 DNA sequence: TGTGCCAGTAGTACCGGACAGGGGGCAGGTGAGCAGTTCTTC. This encodes CASSTGQGAGEQFF.

The V gene is TRBV28, the J gene TRBJ1-1; no clear D gene. Germline V gene data show CDR1 as MDHEN and CDR2 as SYDVKM. V was shortened by 7 bases and J by 10 bases, with 13 bases between the two germline ends. The CDR3 has 11 amino acids. CDR3 DNA sequence: TGTGCCAGCACCCGAGGGCTGAGAGCTTTCTTT. This codes for CASTRGLRAFF.

This chain links TRBV15 with TRBJ2-5; maybe TRBD2 (5 bases). This CDR3 is 14 amino acids long. Looked up from germline, CDR1 is LNHNV and CDR2 is YYDKDF (reference sequence). V lost 2 bases and J 4 bases, leaving 11 bases between the germline ends. In DNA form, the CDR3 reads TGTGCCACCAGCAGACGGGTGAGCGGAGAGACCCAGTACTTC. It codes for CATSRRVSGETQYF.